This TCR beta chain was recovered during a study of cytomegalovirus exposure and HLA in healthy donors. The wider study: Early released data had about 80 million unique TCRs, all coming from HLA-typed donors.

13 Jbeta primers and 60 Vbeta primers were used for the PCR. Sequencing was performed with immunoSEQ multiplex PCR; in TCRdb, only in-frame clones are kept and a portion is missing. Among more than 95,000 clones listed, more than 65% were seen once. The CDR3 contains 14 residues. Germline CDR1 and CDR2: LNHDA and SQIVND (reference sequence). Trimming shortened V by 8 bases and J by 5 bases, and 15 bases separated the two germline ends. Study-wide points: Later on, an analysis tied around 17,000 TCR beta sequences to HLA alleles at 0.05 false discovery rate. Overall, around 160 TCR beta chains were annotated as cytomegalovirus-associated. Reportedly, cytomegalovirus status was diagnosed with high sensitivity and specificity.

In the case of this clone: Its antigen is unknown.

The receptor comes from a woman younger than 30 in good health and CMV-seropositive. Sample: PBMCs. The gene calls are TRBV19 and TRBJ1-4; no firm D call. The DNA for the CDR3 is TGTGCCAGTTCCCTACTAGGCCTCAATGAAAAACTGTTTTTT. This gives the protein CASSLLGLNEKLFF.